This T cell receptor beta chain emerged from a study of blood T cell repertoires in COVID-19. Study context: Samples came from the United States, Italy and Spain, spanning acute and convalescent COVID-19. In each case, the material was cDNA or gDNA derived from T cells, B-cell-depleted T cells, or PBMCs.

Assay used: immunoSEQ multiplex PCR; TCRdb lists only in-frame clones, some missing. The sample shows over 100,000 clones, approximately 85% of them seen only once. Germline values: CDR1 MDHEN, CDR2 SYDVKM. The CDR3 runs 13 residues. Trimming cost V 6 bases and J 6 bases, with 14 bases left between them. The sequenced material came from peripheral blood. The clonotype was recovered from a man in his 70s with acute or convalescent COVID-19. V usage is TRBV28 and J usage is TRBJ1-2; D is unclear. For the CDR3, the DNA is TGTGCCAGCAGCCCTATCCGGTTAGATGGCTACACCTTC. Amino acid sequence: CASSPIRLDGYTF.